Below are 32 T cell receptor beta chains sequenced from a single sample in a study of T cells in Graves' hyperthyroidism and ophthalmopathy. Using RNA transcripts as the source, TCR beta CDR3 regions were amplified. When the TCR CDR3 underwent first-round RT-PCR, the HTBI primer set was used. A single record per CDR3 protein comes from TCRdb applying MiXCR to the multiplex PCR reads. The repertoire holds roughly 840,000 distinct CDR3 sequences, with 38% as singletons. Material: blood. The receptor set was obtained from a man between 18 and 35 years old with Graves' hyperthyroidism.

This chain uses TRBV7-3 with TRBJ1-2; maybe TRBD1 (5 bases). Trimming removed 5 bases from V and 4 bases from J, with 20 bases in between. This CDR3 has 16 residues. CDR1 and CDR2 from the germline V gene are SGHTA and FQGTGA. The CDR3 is CASSPYPVEGSYGYTF. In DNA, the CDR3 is TGTGCCAGCAGCCCATACCCTGTTGAGGGGAGCTATGGCTACACCTTC.

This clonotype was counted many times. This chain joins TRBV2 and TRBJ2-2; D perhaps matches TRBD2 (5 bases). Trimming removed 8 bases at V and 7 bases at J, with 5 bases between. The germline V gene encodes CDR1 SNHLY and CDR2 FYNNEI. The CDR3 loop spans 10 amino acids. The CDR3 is CASRGGELFF. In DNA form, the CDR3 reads TGTGCCAGCCGGGGCGGGGAGCTGTTTTTT. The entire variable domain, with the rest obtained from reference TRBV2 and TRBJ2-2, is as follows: EPEVTQTPSHQVTQMGQEVILRCVPISNHLYFYWYRQILGQKVEFLVSFYNNEISEKSEIFDDQFSVERPDGSNFTLKIRSTKLEDSAMYFCASRGGELFFGEGSRLTVL.

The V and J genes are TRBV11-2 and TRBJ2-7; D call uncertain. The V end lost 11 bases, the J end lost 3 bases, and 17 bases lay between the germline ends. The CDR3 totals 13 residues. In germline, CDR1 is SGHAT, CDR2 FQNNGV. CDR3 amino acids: CAPLQVAFYEQYF. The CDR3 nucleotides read TGTGCCCCCCTCCAGGTCGCCTTCTACGAGCAGTACTTC. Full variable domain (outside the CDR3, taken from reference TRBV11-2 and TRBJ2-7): EAGVAQSPRYKIIEKRQSVAFWCNPISGHATLYWYQQILGQGPKLLIQFQNNGVVDDSQLPKDRFSAERLKGVDSTLKIQPAKLEDSAVYLCAPLQVAFYEQYFGPGTRLTVT.

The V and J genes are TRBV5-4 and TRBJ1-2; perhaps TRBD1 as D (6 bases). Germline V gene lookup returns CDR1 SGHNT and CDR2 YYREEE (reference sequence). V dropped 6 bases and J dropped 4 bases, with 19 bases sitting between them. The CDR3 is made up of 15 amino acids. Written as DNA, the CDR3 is TGTGCCAGCACCCCGTGGACAGAACCACCCTATGGCTACACCTTC. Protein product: CASTPWTEPPYGYTF.

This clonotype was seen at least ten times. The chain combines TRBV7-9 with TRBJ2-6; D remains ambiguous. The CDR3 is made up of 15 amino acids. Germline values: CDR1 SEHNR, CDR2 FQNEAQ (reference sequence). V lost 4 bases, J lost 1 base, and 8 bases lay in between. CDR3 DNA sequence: TGTGCCAGCAGCTCTCGGTGGTCTGGGGCCAACGTCCTGACTTTC. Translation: CASSSRWSGANVLTF.

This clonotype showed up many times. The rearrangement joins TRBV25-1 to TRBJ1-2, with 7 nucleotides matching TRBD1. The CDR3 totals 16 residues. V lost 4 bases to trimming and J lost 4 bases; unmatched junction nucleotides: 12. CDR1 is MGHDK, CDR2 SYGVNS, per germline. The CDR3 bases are TGTGCCAGCAGTGGCACTACCCCGGGACAGCTCTATGGCTACACCTTC. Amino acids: CASSGTTPGQLYGYTF.

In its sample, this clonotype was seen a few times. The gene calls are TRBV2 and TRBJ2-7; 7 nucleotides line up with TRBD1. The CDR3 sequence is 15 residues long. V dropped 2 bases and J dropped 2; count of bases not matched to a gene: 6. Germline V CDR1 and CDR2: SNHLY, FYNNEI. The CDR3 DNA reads TGTGCCAGCAGTGAAAGATCAGGGGGAACCTACGAGCAGTACTTC. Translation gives CASSERSGGTYEQYF.

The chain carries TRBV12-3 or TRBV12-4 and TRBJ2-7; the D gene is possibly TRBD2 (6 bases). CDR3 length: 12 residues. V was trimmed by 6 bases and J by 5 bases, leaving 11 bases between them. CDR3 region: CASRGGSDEQYF. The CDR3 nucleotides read TGTGCCAGCAGGGGAGGTAGCGACGAGCAGTACTTC.

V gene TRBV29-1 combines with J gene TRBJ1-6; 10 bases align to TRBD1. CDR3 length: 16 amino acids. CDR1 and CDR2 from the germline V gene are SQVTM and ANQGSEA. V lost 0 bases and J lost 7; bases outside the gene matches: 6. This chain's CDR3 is CSVEDWDRGYNSPLHF. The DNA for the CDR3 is TGCAGCGTTGAAGATTGGGACAGGGGCTACAATTCACCCCTCCACTTT.

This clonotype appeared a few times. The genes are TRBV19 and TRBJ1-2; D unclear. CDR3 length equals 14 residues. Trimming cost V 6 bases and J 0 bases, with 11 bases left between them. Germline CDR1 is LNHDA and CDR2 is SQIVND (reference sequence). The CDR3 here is CASRFQSSNYGYTF. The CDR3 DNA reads TGTGCCAGTAGGTTCCAGAGCTCTAACTATGGCTACACCTTC. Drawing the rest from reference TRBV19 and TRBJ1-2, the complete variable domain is DGGITQSPKYLFRKEGQNVTLSCEQNLNHDAMYWYRQDPGQGLRLIYYSQIVNDFQKGDIAEGYSVSREKKESFPLTVTSAQKNPTAFYLCASRFQSSNYGYTFGSGTRLTVV.

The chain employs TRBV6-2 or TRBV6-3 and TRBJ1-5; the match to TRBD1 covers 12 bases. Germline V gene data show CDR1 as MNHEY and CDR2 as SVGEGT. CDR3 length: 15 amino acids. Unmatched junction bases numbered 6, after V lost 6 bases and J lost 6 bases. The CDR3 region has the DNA TGTGCCAGCAGGGGGGGACAGGGGGCTGGTCAGCCCCAGCATTTT. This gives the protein CASRGGQGAGQPQHF.

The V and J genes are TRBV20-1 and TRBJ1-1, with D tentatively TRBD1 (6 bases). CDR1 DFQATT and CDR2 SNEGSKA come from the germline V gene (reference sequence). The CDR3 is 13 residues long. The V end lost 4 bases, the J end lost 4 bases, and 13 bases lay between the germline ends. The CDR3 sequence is CSATGGKITEAFF. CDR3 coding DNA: TGCAGTGCTACGGGGGGCAAAATCACTGAAGCTTTCTTT.

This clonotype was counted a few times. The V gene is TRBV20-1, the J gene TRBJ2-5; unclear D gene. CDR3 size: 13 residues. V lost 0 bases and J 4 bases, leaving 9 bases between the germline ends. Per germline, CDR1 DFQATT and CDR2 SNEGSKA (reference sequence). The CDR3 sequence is CSARDRVGETQYF. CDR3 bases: TGCAGTGCTAGAGATCGGGTGGGAGAGACCCAGTACTTC.

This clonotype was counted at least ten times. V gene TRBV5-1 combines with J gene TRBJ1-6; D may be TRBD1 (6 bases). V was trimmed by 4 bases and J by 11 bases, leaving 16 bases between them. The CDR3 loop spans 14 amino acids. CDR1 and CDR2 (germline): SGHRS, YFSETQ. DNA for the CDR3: TGCGCCAGCAGCGGCGCGGAGACAGGAACACCCCTCCACTTT. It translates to CASSGAETGTPLHF.

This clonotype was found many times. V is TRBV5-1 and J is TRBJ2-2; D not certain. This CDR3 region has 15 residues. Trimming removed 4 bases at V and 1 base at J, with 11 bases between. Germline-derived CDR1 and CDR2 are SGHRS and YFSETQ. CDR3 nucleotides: TGCGCCAGCAGCGCCGACCTGAGGAACACCGGGGAGCTGTTTTTT. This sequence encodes CASSADLRNTGELFF.

The CDR3 bases are TGTGCCAGCAGCTCCCCGGGTGGGCCCCAGCATTTT. Translating it yields CASSSPGGPQHF. This chain joins TRBV7-6 and TRBJ1-5; no firm D call. The CDR3 sequence is 12 residues long. Germline CDR1 and CDR2: SGHVS and FNYEAQ. V was cut by 4 bases and J by 9 bases, with 10 bases left in between. Full variable domain (rest looked up from reference TRBV7-6 and TRBJ1-5): GAGVSQSPRYKVTKRGQDVALRCDPISGHVSLYWYRQALGQGPEFLTYFNYEAQQDKSGLPNDRFSAERPEGSISTLTIQRTEQRDSAMYRCASSSPGGPQHFGDGTRLSIL.

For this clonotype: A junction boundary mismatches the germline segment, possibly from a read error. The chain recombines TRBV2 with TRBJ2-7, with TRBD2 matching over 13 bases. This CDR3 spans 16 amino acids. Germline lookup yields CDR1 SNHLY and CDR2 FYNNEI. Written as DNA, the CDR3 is TGTGCCAGCAGTTCCGTACTAGCGGGGGGGCTCTACGGGCAGTACTTC. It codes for CASSSVLAGGLYGQYF.

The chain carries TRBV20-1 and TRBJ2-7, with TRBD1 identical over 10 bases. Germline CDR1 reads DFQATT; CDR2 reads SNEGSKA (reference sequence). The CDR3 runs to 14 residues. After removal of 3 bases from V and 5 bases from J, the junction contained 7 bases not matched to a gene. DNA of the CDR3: TGCAGTGCTAGGTCCCCCGGGACAGGGGACGAGCAGTACTTC. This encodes CSARSPGTGDEQYF.

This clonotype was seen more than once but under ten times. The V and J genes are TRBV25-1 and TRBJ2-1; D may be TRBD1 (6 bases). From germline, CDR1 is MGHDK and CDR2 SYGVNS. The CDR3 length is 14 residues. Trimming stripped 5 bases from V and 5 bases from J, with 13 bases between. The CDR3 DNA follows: TGTGCCAGCAGTCATCCGGGACACAACAATGAGCAGTTCTTC. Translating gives CASSHPGHNNEQFF.

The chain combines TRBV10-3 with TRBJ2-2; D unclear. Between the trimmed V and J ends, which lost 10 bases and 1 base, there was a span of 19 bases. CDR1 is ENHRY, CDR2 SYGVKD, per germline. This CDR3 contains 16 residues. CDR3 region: CASKKVWGRNTGELFF. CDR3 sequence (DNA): TGTGCCAGCAAAAAGGTTTGGGGAAGGAACACCGGGGAGCTGTTTTTT.

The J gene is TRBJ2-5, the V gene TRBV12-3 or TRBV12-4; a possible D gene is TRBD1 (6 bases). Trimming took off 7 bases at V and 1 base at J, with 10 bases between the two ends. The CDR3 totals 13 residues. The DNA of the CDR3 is TGTGCCAGCACCTCAGGGGTCCAAGAGACCCAGTACTTC. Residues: CASTSGVQETQYF.

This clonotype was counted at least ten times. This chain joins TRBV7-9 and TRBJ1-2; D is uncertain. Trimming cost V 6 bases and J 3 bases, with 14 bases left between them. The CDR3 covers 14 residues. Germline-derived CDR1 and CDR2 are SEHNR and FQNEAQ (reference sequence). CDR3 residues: CASRSGVGYYGYTF. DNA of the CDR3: TGTGCCAGCAGATCAGGCGTTGGCTACTATGGCTACACCTTC.

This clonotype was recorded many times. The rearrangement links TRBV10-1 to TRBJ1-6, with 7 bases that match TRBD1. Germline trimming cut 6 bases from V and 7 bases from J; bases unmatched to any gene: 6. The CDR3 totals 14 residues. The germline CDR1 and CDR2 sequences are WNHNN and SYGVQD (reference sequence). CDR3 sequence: CASSTGTANSPLHF. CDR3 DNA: TGCGCCAGCAGCACAGGGACAGCAAATTCACCCCTCCACTTT.

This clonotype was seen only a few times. CDR3 bases: TGTGCCAGCAGCTCTTCCTGGGACAGGGAGTATCAGCCCCAGCATTTT. Translating it yields CASSSSWDREYQPQHF. The chain links TRBV5-6 to TRBJ1-5; 9 bases fit TRBD1. The CDR3 length is 16 residues. Germline lookup yields CDR1 SGHDT and CDR2 YYEEEE. V dropped 3 bases and J dropped 5; count of bases not matched to a gene: 9.

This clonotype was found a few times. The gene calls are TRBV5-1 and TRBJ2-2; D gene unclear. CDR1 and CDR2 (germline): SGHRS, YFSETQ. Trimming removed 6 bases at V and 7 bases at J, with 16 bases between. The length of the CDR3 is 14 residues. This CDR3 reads CASTFPYSGGELFF. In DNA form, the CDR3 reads TGCGCCAGCACCTTCCCCTACTCAGGCGGGGAGCTGTTTTTT. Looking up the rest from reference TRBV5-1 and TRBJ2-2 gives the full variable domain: KAGVTQTPRYLIKTRGQQVTLSCSPISGHRSVSWYQQTPGQGLQFLFEYFSETQRNKGNFPGRFSGRQFSNSRSEMNVSTLELGDSALYLCASTFPYSGGELFFGEGSRLTVL.

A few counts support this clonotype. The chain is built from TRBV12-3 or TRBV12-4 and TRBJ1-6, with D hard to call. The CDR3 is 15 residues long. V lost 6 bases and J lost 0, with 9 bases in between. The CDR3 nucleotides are TGTGCCAGCAGATCCCCGGTCTCCTATAATTCACCCCTCCACTTT. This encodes CASRSPVSYNSPLHF.

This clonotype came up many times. This chain's CDR3 is CSGSTGGGETQYF. CDR3 bases: TGCAGCGGTTCGACAGGGGGCGGGGAGACCCAGTACTTC. The V call is TRBV20-1, the J call TRBJ2-5; 10 nucleotides align to TRBD1. The CDR3 length is 13 residues. Germline V gives CDR1 DFQATT, CDR2 SNEGSKA (reference sequence).

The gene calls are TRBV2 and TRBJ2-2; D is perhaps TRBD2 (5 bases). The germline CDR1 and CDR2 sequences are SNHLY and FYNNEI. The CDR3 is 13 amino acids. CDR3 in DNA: TGTGCTAGGTCGGGAAAGGAGACCGGGGAGCTGTTTTTT. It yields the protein CARSGKETGELFF.

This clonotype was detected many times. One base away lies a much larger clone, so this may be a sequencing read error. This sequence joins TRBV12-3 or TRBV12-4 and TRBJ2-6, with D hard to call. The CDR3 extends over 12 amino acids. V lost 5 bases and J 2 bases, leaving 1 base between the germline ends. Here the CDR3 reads CASSAGANVLTF. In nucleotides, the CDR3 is TGTGCCAGCAGTGCTGGGGCCAACGTCCTGACTTTC.

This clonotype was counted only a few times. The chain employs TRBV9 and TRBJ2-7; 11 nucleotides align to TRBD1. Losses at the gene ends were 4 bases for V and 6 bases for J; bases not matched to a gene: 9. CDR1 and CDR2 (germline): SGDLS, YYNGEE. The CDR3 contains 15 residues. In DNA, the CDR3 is TGTGCCAGCAGCACATCCGGGACAGGGGGGACCGAGCAGTACTTC. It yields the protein CASSTSGTGGTEQYF. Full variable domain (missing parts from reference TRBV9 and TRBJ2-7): DSGVTQTPKHLITATGQRVTLRCSPRSGDLSVYWYQQSLDQGLQFLIQYYNGEERAKGNILERFSAQQFPDLHSELNLSSLELGDSALYFCASSTSGTGGTEQYFGPGTRLTVT.

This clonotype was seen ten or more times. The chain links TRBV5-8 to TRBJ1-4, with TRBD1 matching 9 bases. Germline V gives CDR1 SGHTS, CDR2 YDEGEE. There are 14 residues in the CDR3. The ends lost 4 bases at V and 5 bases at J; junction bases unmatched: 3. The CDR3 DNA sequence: TGTGCCAGCAGCCCCGGGACAGGGAATGAAAAACTGTTTTTT. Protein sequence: CASSPGTGNEKLFF.

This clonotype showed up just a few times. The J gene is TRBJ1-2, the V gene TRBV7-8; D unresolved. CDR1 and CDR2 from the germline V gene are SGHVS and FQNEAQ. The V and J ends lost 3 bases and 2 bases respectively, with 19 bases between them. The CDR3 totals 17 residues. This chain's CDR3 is CASSFGAALSGNYGYTF. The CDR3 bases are TGTGCCAGCAGCTTCGGCGCGGCTCTCTCGGGCAACTATGGCTACACCTTC.